This T cell receptor beta chain is from a study of blood T cell repertoires in COVID-19. As for the study in general: The analysed material was cDNA or gDNA that came from T cells, B-cell-depleted T cells, or PBMCs.

Per the authors' pipeline: Amplification from reference gene primers served as the basis for estimated nucleated cell counts. Profiled with immunoSEQ multiplex PCR; TCRdb holds only in-frame clones, not every one. V and J calls and clone size are given by that table; D and trimming were obtained from the DNA. The sample yields hundreds of thousands of clones, about 91% seen once. Living in 24 US areas, the participants were between 18 and 89 years of age. CDR3 length: 14 amino acids. V dropped 2 bases and J dropped 0 bases, with 7 bases sitting between them. Germline CDR1 MNHEY, CDR2 SVGEGT. The rearrangement uses TRBV6-2 or TRBV6-3 and TRBJ1-1; perhaps TRBD1 as D (5 bases). Input material: PBMCs or T cells enriched from blood (not recorded which). The receptor comes from a woman in her thirties or forties who had recovered from COVID-19. The CDR3 spells CASSYGGVNTEAFF. DNA for the CDR3: TGTGCCAGCAGTTACGGGGGGGTGAACACTGAAGCTTTCTTT.